These 8 T cell receptor beta chains were sequenced from one sample in a study of T cell repertoires in cytomegalovirus infection. TCRdb processed the reads anew with MiXCR; each CDR3 protein has one entry. Among about 890,000 distinct CDR3 sequences listed, approximately 31% were seen once. Their antigens remain unidentified. Specimen: cultured CD8+ T cells from PBMCs, collected from culture after CMV antigen stimulation. The source of these receptors is a human donor in good health (CMV status not recorded). Some clones in this sample may be carry-over from other donors' samples.

The chain carries TRBV7-6 and TRBJ2-1, with 12 bases matching TRBD1. Germline V gives CDR1 SGHVS, CDR2 FNYEAQ. The CDR3 runs 18 residues. After removal of 0 bases from V and 6 bases from J, the junction contained 9 bases not matched to a gene. Written as DNA, the CDR3 is TGTGCCAGCAGCTTAGCGGGACAGGGGGCCTCATTAGGCAATGAGCAGTTCTTC. This gives the protein CASSLAGQGASLGNEQFF.

The J gene is TRBJ1-2, the V gene TRBV25-1; the D gene is possibly TRBD1 (6 bases). Between the trimmed V and J ends, which lost 10 bases and 7 bases, there was a span of 16 bases. The length of the CDR3 is 12 residues. Germline CDR1 and CDR2: MGHDK and SYGVNS. The DNA of the CDR3 is TGTGCCACCAGGCAGGGGAAAATTGGCTACACCTTC. Protein sequence: CATRQGKIGYTF.

This clonotype has at least ten counts. J is TRBJ2-7 and V is TRBV12-3 or TRBV12-4; D remains unclear. This CDR3 is 13 amino acids long. CDR3 residues: CASSLGGSFEQYV. The CDR3 DNA is TGTGCCAGCAGTTTAGGTGGGTCCTTCGAGCAGTACGTC.

This clonotype was recorded many times. The chain employs TRBV6-5 and TRBJ2-3; D possibly corresponds to TRBD1 (5 bases). The V gene's germline CDR1 is MNHEY and CDR2 SVGAGI. The CDR3 has 15 amino acids. Trimming pared 0 bases from V and 1 base from J, leaving 8 bases between. The CDR3 nucleotides are TGTGCCAGCAGTTACTCTGGGGCTGGCACAGATACGCAGTATTTT. Translation gives CASSYSGAGTDTQYF.

The gene calls are TRBV11-3 and TRBJ2-5; tentative D call: TRBD2 (6 bases). The CDR3 length is 13 residues. Deletions cut 5 bases from V and 3 bases from J, with 10 bases between. Germline values: CDR1 SGHNT, CDR2 YENEEA. The CDR3 nucleotides read TGTGCCAGCAGCGCTCGGGGGAAAGAGACCCAGTACTTC. Translating it yields CASSARGKETQYF.

The genes are TRBV4-3 and TRBJ1-6; possible D gene TRBD1, 5 bases. Germline values: CDR1 LGHNA, CDR2 YSLEER. The CDR3 is made up of 12 amino acids. V was pared by 0 bases and J by 14 bases, with 8 bases between. This CDR3 is CASSQDEGTLHF. The CDR3 nucleotides read TGCGCCAGCAGCCAAGATGAGGGGACCCTCCACTTT.

The rearrangement joins TRBV4-1 to TRBJ2-2, with TRBD1 as a possible D gene (5 bases). The CDR3 sequence is 15 residues long. The germline V and J ends were trimmed by 3 bases and 1 base, with 9 bases remaining between them. CDR1 and CDR2 (germline): MGHRA, YSYEKL. The CDR3 loop reads CASSHSGQNTGELFF. The CDR3 coding sequence is TGCGCCAGCAGCCACTCCGGACAGAACACCGGGGAGCTGTTTTTT.

This clonotype was seen ten or more times. J is TRBJ2-1 and V is TRBV7-2; no firm D call. This CDR3 spans 14 amino acids. CDR1 SGHTA and CDR2 FQGNSA come from the germline V gene. V lost 5 bases and J lost 14, with 22 bases in between. The CDR3 spells CASSPNLGILGKFF. The CDR3 DNA is TGTGCCAGCAGCCCGAATTTGGGCATTCTGGGGAAGTTCTTC.